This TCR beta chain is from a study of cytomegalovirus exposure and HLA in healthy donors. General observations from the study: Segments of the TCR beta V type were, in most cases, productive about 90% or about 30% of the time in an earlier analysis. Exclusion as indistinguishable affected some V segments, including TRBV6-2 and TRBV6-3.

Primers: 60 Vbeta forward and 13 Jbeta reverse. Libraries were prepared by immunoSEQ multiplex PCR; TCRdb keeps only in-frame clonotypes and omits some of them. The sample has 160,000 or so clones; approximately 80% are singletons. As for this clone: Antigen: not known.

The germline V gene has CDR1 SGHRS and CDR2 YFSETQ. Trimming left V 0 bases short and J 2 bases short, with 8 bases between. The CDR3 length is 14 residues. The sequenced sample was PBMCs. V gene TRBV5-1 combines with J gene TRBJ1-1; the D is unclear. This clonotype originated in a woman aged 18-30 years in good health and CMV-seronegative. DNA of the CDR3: TGCGCCAGCAGCTTGGAACAACATAACACTGAAGCTTTCTTT. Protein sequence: CASSLEQHNTEAFF.